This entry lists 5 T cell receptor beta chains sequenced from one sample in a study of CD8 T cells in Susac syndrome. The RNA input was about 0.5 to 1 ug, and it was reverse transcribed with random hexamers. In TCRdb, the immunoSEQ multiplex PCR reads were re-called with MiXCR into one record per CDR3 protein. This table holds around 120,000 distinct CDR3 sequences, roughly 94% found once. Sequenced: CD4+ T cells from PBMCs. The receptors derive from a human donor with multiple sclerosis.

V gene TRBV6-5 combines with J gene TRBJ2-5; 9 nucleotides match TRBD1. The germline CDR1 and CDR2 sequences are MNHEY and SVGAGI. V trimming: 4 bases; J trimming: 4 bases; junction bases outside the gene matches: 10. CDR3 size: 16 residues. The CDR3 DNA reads TGTGCCAGCAGTTTCTTGGGACAGGGACGTGGAGAGACCCAGTACTTC. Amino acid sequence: CASSFLGQGRGETQYF.

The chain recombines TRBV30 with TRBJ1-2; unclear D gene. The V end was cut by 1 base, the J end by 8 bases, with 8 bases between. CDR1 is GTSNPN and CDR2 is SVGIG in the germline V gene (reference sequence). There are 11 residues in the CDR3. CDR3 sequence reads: CAWSAGRGYTF. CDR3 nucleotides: TGTGCCTGGAGTGCGGGTCGCGGCTACACCTTC.

The chain's CDR3 is CASTTGSNSPLHF. DNA for the CDR3: TGTGCCAGCACGACAGGGAGTAATTCACCCCTCCACTTT. J is TRBJ1-6 and V is TRBV5-4, with 7 bases matching TRBD1. The V gene end was trimmed by 6 bases and the J gene end by 6 bases; junction bases not matched to a gene: 3. CDR3 length: 13 residues. Germline V gene lookup returns CDR1 SGHNT and CDR2 YYREEE (reference sequence).

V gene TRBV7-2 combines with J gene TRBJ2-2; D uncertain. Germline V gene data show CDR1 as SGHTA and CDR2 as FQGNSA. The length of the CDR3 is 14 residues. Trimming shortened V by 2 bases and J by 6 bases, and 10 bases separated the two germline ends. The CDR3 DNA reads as TGTGCCAGCAGCTTAAAAGTAGCCGCCGGGGAGCTGTTTTTT. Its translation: CASSLKVAAGELFF.

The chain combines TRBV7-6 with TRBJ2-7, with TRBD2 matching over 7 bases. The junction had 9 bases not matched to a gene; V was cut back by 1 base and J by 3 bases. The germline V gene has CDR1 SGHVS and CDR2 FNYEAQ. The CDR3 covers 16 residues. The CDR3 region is CASSLGASGGGYEQYF. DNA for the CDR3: TGTGCCAGCAGCTTAGGGGCCTCGGGAGGCGGCTACGAGCAGTACTTC.